Presented here are 17 T cell receptor beta chains from one specimen sequenced in a study of cytomegalovirus exposure and HLA in healthy donors. The PCR contained 60 Vbeta and 13 Jbeta primers. Assay used: immunoSEQ multiplex PCR; TCRdb lists only in-frame clones, some missing. Of 150,000 to 200,000 clones listed, about 65% are singletons. The sample taken for sequencing was PBMCs. These receptor sequences come from a woman aged 18-30 years in good health and CMV-seropositive.

The rearrangement joins TRBV28 to TRBJ2-2; 9 positions agree with TRBD2. Germline trimming cut 2 bases from V and 7 bases from J; bases unmatched to any gene: 5. The CDR3 consists of 15 residues. Germline CDR1 is MDHEN and CDR2 is SYDVKM. This CDR3 reads CASSLPSGMVGELFF. CDR3 DNA sequence: TGTGCCAGCAGTTTACCTAGCGGGATGGTCGGGGAGCTGTTTTTT. Full variable domain (missing parts from reference TRBV28 and TRBJ2-2): DVKVTQSSRYLVKRTGEKVFLECVQDMDHENMFWYRQDPGLGLRLIYFSYDVKMKEKGDIPEGYSVSREKKERFSLILESASTNQTSMYLCASSLPSGMVGELFFGEGSRLTVL.

J is TRBJ1-6 and V is TRBV4-2; the D is unclear. CDR3 length equals 17 residues. Trimming stripped 0 bases from V and 7 bases from J, with 16 bases between. Germline V gene data show CDR1 as LGHNA and CDR2 as YNFKEQ. The CDR3 protein is CASSQDLLRVYNSPLHF. The CDR3 nucleotides are TGTGCCAGCAGCCAAGATCTTCTCCGGGTGTACAATTCACCCCTCCACTTT.

V and J are TRBV4-3 and TRBJ1-4, with 9 positions matching TRBD1. J gave up 3 bases and V 1 base, and 0 bases lay outside the gene matches. The CDR3 runs 15 residues. The germline gives CDR1 LGHNA, CDR2 YSLEER. CDR3 in DNA: TGCGCCAGCAGCCAAGGGACAGGGGCTAATGAAAAACTGTTTTTT. Protein: CASSQGTGANEKLFF.

In regard to this clone: Other DNA sequences in the same sample also yield this CDR3. The chain has TRBV5-1 and TRBJ2-1, with 8 positions matching TRBD2. J gave up 2 bases and V 0 bases, and 1 base lay outside the gene matches. There are 15 residues in the CDR3. Germline-derived CDR1 and CDR2 are SGHRS and YFSETQ. As DNA, the CDR3 is TGCGCCAGCAGCTTGGCTAGCGGGCCCTACAATGAGCAGTTCTTC. As protein: CASSLASGPYNEQFF.

This clone occurred a few times. The rearrangement joins TRBV15 to TRBJ2-7; 13 bases align to TRBD2. This CDR3 region has 16 residues. The germline V gene encodes CDR1 LNHNV and CDR2 YYDKDF (reference sequence). V lost 9 bases and J lost 4; bases outside the gene matches: 12. CDR3 residues: CATSKGTSGAGYEQYF. CDR3 DNA sequence: TGTGCCACGTCTAAGGGGACTAGCGGGGCGGGGTACGAGCAGTACTTC.

The chain is built from TRBV6-5 and TRBJ1-4; tentatively, D is TRBD1 (5 bases). V lost 0 bases and J 5 bases, leaving 10 bases between the germline ends. This CDR3 has 15 amino acids. CDR1 is MNHEY and CDR2 is SVGAGI in the germline V gene. CDR3 sequence reads: CASSYSDRPNEKLFF. The CDR3 DNA is TGTGCCAGCAGTTACTCAGACAGACCGAATGAAAAACTGTTTTTT.

This rearrangement joins TRBV6-1 to TRBJ2-7, with 8 bases aligning to TRBD1. J gave up 6 bases and V 10 bases, and 8 bases lay outside the gene matches. Germline values: CDR1 MNHNS, CDR2 SASEGT. The CDR3 runs to 12 residues. The CDR3 spells CAIRLRGLEQYF. The DNA for the CDR3 is TGTGCCATACGGCTCAGGGGGCTCGAGCAGTACTTC.

The CDR3 bases are TGTGCCAGCAGTTTACGAGTCCCCCACAATGAGCAGTTCTTC. It is translated as CASSLRVPHNEQFF. The V and J genes are TRBV27 and TRBJ2-1; D is uncertain. Germline CDR1 reads MNHEY; CDR2 reads SMNVEV (reference sequence). Trimming left V 2 bases short and J 5 bases short, with 10 bases between. The length of the CDR3 is 14 residues.

The CDR3 DNA sequence: TGTGCCGGGAGCAGTACAGGGTGGGAAAAACTGTTTTTT. Amino acid sequence: CAGSSTGWEKLFF. The chain has TRBV2 and TRBJ1-4; the D gene is possibly TRBD1 (6 bases). This CDR3 contains 13 residues. V was clipped by 11 bases and J by 8 bases, with 18 bases between them. Germline assignment: CDR1 SNHLY and CDR2 FYNNEI. Variable domain in full (rest from reference TRBV2 and TRBJ1-4): EPEVTQTPSHQVTQMGQEVILRCVPISNHLYFYWYRQILGQKVEFLVSFYNNEISEKSEIFDDQFSVERPDGSNFTLKIRSTKLEDSAMYFCAGSSTGWEKLFFGSGTQLSVL.

The chain uses TRBV5-6 and TRBJ2-1, with a weak D call TRBD2 (5 bases). The CDR3 consists of 13 residues. V was pared by 2 bases and J by 9 bases, with 12 bases between. The germline V gene encodes CDR1 SGHDT and CDR2 YYEEEE. As DNA, the CDR3 is TGTGCCAGCAGCTTCGGAGGCAGTGGTGAGCAGTTCTTC. Its translation: CASSFGGSGEQFF.

The sample holds one count of this clone. This CDR3 is CATGQGQETQYF. CDR3 sequence (DNA): TGTGCCACCGGACAGGGGCAAGAGACCCAGTACTTC. The chain uses TRBV15 and TRBJ2-5, with TRBD1 matching 9 bases. Trimming took 8 bases from V and 2 from J; bases not matched to a gene: 0. CDR3 length: 12 residues. Germline V lookup: CDR1 LNHNV, CDR2 YYDKDF (reference sequence). The full variable domain, rest sourced from reference TRBV15 and TRBJ2-5, is DAMVIQNPRYQVTQFGKPVTLSCSQTLNHNVMYWYQQKSSQAPKLLFHYYDKDFNNEADTPDNFQSRRPNTSFCFLDIRSPGLGDTAMYLCATGQGQETQYFGPGTRLLVL.

V gene TRBV28 combines with J gene TRBJ2-3; 8 bases match TRBD2. CDR3 length equals 16 residues. Germline V CDR1 and CDR2: MDHEN, SYDVKM. Trimming cost V 1 base and J 0 bases; bases outside gene matches: 3. DNA of the CDR3: TGTGCCAGCAGTTTATCATCTAGCGGGAGCACAGATACGCAGTATTTT. Its translation: CASSLSSSGSTDTQYF.

V gene TRBV7-2 combines with J gene TRBJ2-7, with 11 bases aligning to TRBD2. With 3 bases clipped from V and 4 bases from J, the junction kept 14 bases outside the gene matches. The CDR3 sequence is 18 residues long. Per the germline V gene, CDR1 is SGHTA and CDR2 is FQGNSA. The CDR3 reads CASSFSGGADFASYEQYF. CDR3 nucleotide sequence: TGTGCCAGCAGCTTTAGCGGGGGGGCCGATTTTGCTTCATACGAGCAGTACTTC.

The chain links TRBV5-6 to TRBJ1-1; D remains ambiguous. This CDR3 is 12 amino acids long. Germline CDR1 reads SGHDT; CDR2 reads YYEEEE. V lost 3 bases and J lost 5, with 8 bases in between. This CDR3 is CASSSFVTEAFF. CDR3 DNA: TGTGCCAGCAGCTCCTTCGTTACTGAAGCTTTCTTT. Supplemented by reference TRBV5-6 and TRBJ1-1, the full variable domain reads DAGVTQSPTHLIKTRGQQVTLRCSPKSGHDTVSWYQQALGQGPQFIFQYYEEEERQRGNFPDRFSGHQFPNYSSELNVNALLLGDSALYLCASSSFVTEAFFGQGTRLTVV.

The count of this clone is one. Germline and junction disagree at one end, which may indicate a read error. This chain's CDR3 is CASSLERNTGELFF. The DNA of the CDR3 is TGTGCTAGCAGCTTGGAGAGGAACACCGGGGAGCTGTTTTTT. V gene TRBV7-7 combines with J gene TRBJ2-2; D is undetermined. Germline V lookup: CDR1 SSHAT, CDR2 FNYEAQ (reference sequence). This CDR3 spans 14 amino acids.

This clone was recorded a few times. The rearrangement uses TRBV12-2 and TRBJ2-1; the table calls TRBD2, which could not be checked here. TRBV12-2 is annotated as a pseudogene. The CDR3 runs to 18 residues. This CDR3 reads CASRFITTGTSGYNEQFF. The CDR3 coding sequence is TGTGCAAGTCGCTTCATCACGACCGGGACTAGCGGCTACAATGAGCAGTTCTTC.

This chain connects TRBV5-1 to TRBJ2-7; D is possibly TRBD2 (5 bases). Germline CDR1 is SGHRS and CDR2 is YFSETQ. CDR3 length: 15 residues. Trimming took 3 bases from V and 2 from J, leaving 15 bases between them. The CDR3 DNA reads TGCGCCAGCAGCTCCTTGACCTCGGGAACCTACGAGCAGTACTTC. It yields the protein CASSSLTSGTYEQYF.